Described below is a single T cell receptor (beta chain) sequence and its context. This sample is part of a study of T cells after somatic rescue of genetic block. Trimming removed 0 bases at V and 6 bases at J, with 14 bases between. The V gene's germline CDR1 is SGHDN and CDR2 FVKESK. This CDR3 spans 15 amino acids. Generated by immunoSEQ multiplex PCR, the TCRdb table keeps only in-frame clones and is missing some. The sample has around 64,000 clones, approximately 90% seen once. This receptor was taken from a man in his forties. The genes are TRBV14 and TRBJ1-2; D is unresolved. Input material: peripheral blood mononuclear cells (PBMCs). The CDR3 region is CASSQDPQRGNGYTF. The CDR3 bases are TGTGCCAGCAGCCAAGATCCGCAGAGAGGGAATGGCTACACCTTC.